Below, 22 T cell receptor beta chains from the same sample are listed, as sequenced in a study of OX40 agonist ivuxolimab in advanced cancers. This table comes from immunoSEQ multiplex PCR, and its TCRdb copy is limited to in-frame clones, with some not included. The sample holds about 74,000 clones, 88% seen once. Here the sequenced sample was CD4+ or CD8+ T cells sorted from blood, taken in a trial of the OX40 agonist ivuxolimab. The receptors here all came from an adult with an advanced solid tumor such as melanoma, head and neck, liver or kidney cancer.

CDR3 sequence (DNA): TGTGCCAGCGAGAAGGAGGAGGGTATCTATGGCTACACCTTC. It translates to CASEKEEGIYGYTF. The rearrangement joins TRBV11-3 to TRBJ1-2; D gene unclear. With 8 bases removed from V and 4 bases from J, the gap between germline ends came to 17 bases. Germline CDR1 and CDR2: SGHNT and YENEEA. The CDR3 sequence is 14 residues long.

The V gene is TRBV2, the J gene TRBJ2-7, with a tentative D call TRBD1 (5 bases). The CDR3 contains 14 residues. CDR1 SNHLY and CDR2 FYNNEI come from the germline V gene. V lost 7 bases and J lost 3, with 16 bases in between. In nucleotides, the CDR3 is TGTGCCAGCAAACGCTCAGGGCTCCTCTACGAGCAGTACTTC. Protein sequence: CASKRSGLLYEQYF.

This sequence joins TRBV6-5 and TRBJ2-1; no clear D. V lost 5 bases, J lost 0 bases, and 11 bases lay in between. CDR1 and CDR2 from the germline V gene are MNHEY and SVGAGI. The CDR3 runs to 15 residues. The CDR3 DNA follows: TGTGCCAGCAGTCTGGACGGCCGCTCCTACAATGAGCAGTTCTTC. Its protein is CASSLDGRSYNEQFF.

The chain recombines TRBV4-2 with TRBJ1-1; maybe TRBD1 (5 bases). V was trimmed by 3 bases and J by 3 bases, leaving 14 bases between them. The germline V gene encodes CDR1 LGHNA and CDR2 YNFKEQ. This CDR3 region has 15 residues. In DNA, the CDR3 is TGTGCCAGCAGCCAGGATGACAGCCGGGACACTGAAGCTTTCTTT. It is translated as CASSQDDSRDTEAFF.

J is TRBJ2-1 and V is TRBV29-1, with D unclear. This CDR3 has 14 residues. The V gene's germline CDR1 is SQVTM and CDR2 ANQGSEA. Trimming removed 3 bases from V and 0 bases from J, with 9 bases in between. The CDR3 loop is CSVDGGSSYNEQFF. DNA for the CDR3: TGCAGCGTTGATGGCGGAAGCTCCTACAATGAGCAGTTCTTC.

CDR3 region: CASSPTITGELFF. The CDR3, as DNA: TGCGCCAGCAGCCCGACTATCACCGGGGAGCTGTTTTTT. The chain joins TRBV5-1 to TRBJ2-2; a weak D match, TRBD2 (5 bases). Trimming took off 4 bases at V and 4 bases at J, with 8 bases between the two ends. Looked up from germline, CDR1 is SGHRS and CDR2 is YFSETQ. The CDR3 sequence is 13 residues long.

V gene TRBV11-2 combines with J gene TRBJ1-4, with 7 bases identical to TRBD1. Per the germline V gene, CDR1 is SGHAT and CDR2 is FQNNGV. The V segment lost 2 bases and the J segment 7 bases; nucleotides outside the gene matches: 13. This CDR3 is built from 17 residues. The CDR3 coding sequence is TGTGCCAGCAGCTTACGCGGGACAGAGCGATTCGGTGAAAAACTGTTTTTT. Translation gives CASSLRGTERFGEKLFF.

In this sample, this clone is medium-sized. The V and J genes are TRBV4-2 and TRBJ2-4; TRBD1 is a possible D gene (5 bases). The CDR3 spans 16 residues. The V and J ends lost 3 bases and 4 bases respectively, with 16 bases between them. Germline CDR1 is LGHNA and CDR2 is YNFKEQ. The CDR3 reads CASSHPSTESKNIQYF. The CDR3 DNA reads as TGTGCCAGCAGCCATCCTTCGACAGAGAGTAAAAACATTCAGTACTTC.

The chain joins TRBV4-1 to TRBJ2-7, with D possibly matching TRBD2 (6 bases). The germline gives CDR1 MGHRA, CDR2 YSYEKL. The CDR3 totals 15 residues. Trimming left V 3 bases short and J 2 bases short, with 14 bases between. The CDR3 reads CASSQAGTSTYEQYF. The CDR3 nucleotides are TGCGCCAGCAGCCAGGCCGGGACTTCAACCTACGAGCAGTACTTC.

The chain has TRBV29-1 and TRBJ2-3, with a tentative D call TRBD1 (5 bases). Germline values: CDR1 SQVTM, CDR2 ANQGSEA. V was shortened by 7 bases and J by 4 bases, with 12 bases between the two germline ends. CDR3 length: 12 residues. DNA for the CDR3: TGCAGCGCTGGCAGGGTAGCAGATACGCAGTATTTT. Amino acid sequence: CSAGRVADTQYF.

The chain has TRBV29-1 and TRBJ2-7; TRBD1 aligns across 12 bases. J gave up 6 bases and V 2 bases, and 5 bases lay outside the gene matches. This CDR3 contains 14 residues. Germline lookup yields CDR1 SQVTM and CDR2 ANQGSEA. CDR3 DNA sequence: TGCAGCGTTGAATTAGGGACAGGGGGCGGCGAGCAGTACTTC. It yields the protein CSVELGTGGGEQYF.

The CDR3 here is CASSPDYPHNEQFF. CDR3 sequence (DNA): TGTGCCAGCAGTCCCGACTACCCCCACAATGAGCAGTTCTTC. The chain employs TRBV6-5 and TRBJ2-1; TRBD2 might be the D (5 bases). From germline, CDR1 is MNHEY and CDR2 SVGAGI. The CDR3 has 14 residues. The germline V and J ends were trimmed by 5 bases and 5 bases, with 13 bases remaining between them.

The chain combines TRBV19 with TRBJ2-7, with 11 bases fitting TRBD2. CDR1 LNHDA and CDR2 SQIVND come from the germline V gene (reference sequence). Losses at the gene ends were 6 bases for V and 1 base for J; bases not matched to a gene: 5. The CDR3 covers 15 residues. CDR3 coding DNA: TGTGCCAGTAGCAGGACTAGCGGGTTATCCTACGAGCAGTACTTC. This codes for CASSRTSGLSYEQYF. Looking up the rest from reference TRBV19 and TRBJ2-7 gives the full variable domain: DGGITQSPKYLFRKEGQNVTLSCEQNLNHDAMYWYRQDPGQGLRLIYYSQIVNDFQKGDIAEGYSVSREKKESFPLTVTSAQKNPTAFYLCASSRTSGLSYEQYFGPGTRLTVT.

The chain employs TRBV11-1 and TRBJ1-2; TRBD1 is a possible D gene (6 bases). V was trimmed by 3 bases and J by 8 bases, leaving 13 bases between them. The CDR3 loop spans 13 amino acids. From germline, CDR1 is SGHAT and CDR2 FQDESV (reference sequence). CDR3 nucleotides: TGTGCCAGCAGCTTCACAGGGTCTCGAGGCTACACCTTC. Its translation: CASSFTGSRGYTF.

The rearrangement links TRBV7-8 to TRBJ2-7, with D possibly matching TRBD1 (5 bases). The V gene's germline CDR1 is SGHVS and CDR2 FQNEAQ. The CDR3 sequence is 14 residues long. V was pared by 3 bases and J by 7 bases, with 16 bases between. CDR3 in DNA: TGTGCCAGCAGCTTGGACGTCTCCTCAGGGGAGCAGTACTTC. Encoded protein: CASSLDVSSGEQYF.

The chain links TRBV2 to TRBJ2-7, with D uncertain. Germline V CDR1 and CDR2: SNHLY, FYNNEI. The V and J ends lost 2 bases and 3 bases respectively, with 8 bases between them. The CDR3 spans 13 residues. As DNA, the CDR3 is TGTGCCAGCAGTGAATATAACGGCTACGAGCAGTACTTC. This codes for CASSEYNGYEQYF.

This sequence joins TRBV29-1 and TRBJ2-5; 7 bases align to TRBD1. Losses at the gene ends were 6 bases for V and 5 bases for J; bases not matched to a gene: 12. CDR3 length equals 14 residues. Germline V gene data show CDR1 as SQVTM and CDR2 as ANQGSEA. The CDR3 spells CSVGTVGRPETQYF. Here the CDR3 DNA reads TGCAGCGTGGGGACAGTGGGGCGGCCGGAGACCCAGTACTTC.

The sample holds one count of this clone. The chain uses TRBV27 and TRBJ2-3; no firm D call. V was cut by 0 bases and J by 0 bases, with 13 bases left in between. The CDR3 runs 17 residues. Germline V gene sequence: CDR1 MNHEY, CDR2 SMNVEV (reference sequence). CDR3 loop: CASSLSGSRTSTDTQYF. The CDR3 DNA reads as TGTGCCAGCAGTTTATCGGGATCGCGGACGAGCACAGATACGCAGTATTTT.

The V call is TRBV7-2, the J call TRBJ2-2; a weak D match, TRBD2 (6 bases). Trimming removed 7 bases at V and 5 bases at J, with 20 bases between. The germline V gene has CDR1 SGHTA and CDR2 FQGNSA. The CDR3 has 16 amino acids. CDR3 in amino acids: CASNPGLRFVTGELFF. DNA for the CDR3: TGTGCCAGCAACCCGGGACTCCGGTTTGTAACCGGGGAGCTGTTTTTT.

The rearrangement joins TRBV7-8 to TRBJ2-5, with 9 bases matching TRBD2. Germline loops: CDR1 SGHVS, CDR2 FQNEAQ. This CDR3 contains 18 residues. V lost 5 bases and J lost 11; bases outside the gene matches: 24. The CDR3 nucleotides read TGTGCCAGCAGCAAACAGGCAACAACGACGGGGCGGAGCGGGGGGCAGTACTTC. This gives the protein CASSKQATTTGRSGGQYF.

The gene calls are TRBV5-3 and TRBJ2-7; 13 nucleotides agree with TRBD2. TRBV5-3 is an ORF; its function is uncertain. The junction had 21 bases not matched to a gene; V was cut back by 6 bases and J by 0 bases. The CDR3 covers 21 residues. The CDR3 DNA is TGTGCCAGAATAAACCCACACAGGGTCCAGGGACTAGCGGGGCACTCCTACGAGCAGTACTTC. Its translation is CARINPHRVQGLAGHSYEQYF.

This clone was seen only once. This chain connects TRBV18 to TRBJ2-1; D perhaps matches TRBD2 (5 bases). Germline V gene data show CDR1 as KGHSH and CDR2 as LQKENI. V lost 3 bases to trimming and J lost 7 bases, with 16 bases between them. The CDR3 runs to 15 residues. The CDR3: CASSPPGRTGNEQFF. CDR3 coding DNA: TGTGCCAGCTCACCCCCGGGCAGGACGGGGAATGAGCAGTTCTTC.